The 10 T cell receptor beta chains in this list originate from one sample, sequenced in a study of OX40 agonist ivuxolimab in advanced cancers. The library was built by means of the immunoSEQ multiplex PCR assay. TCRdb obtained this table from immuneACCESS and retained in-frame rearrangements with V and J assigned. These tables miss some clones; where compared with another copy, unresolved V genes account for less than half of the shortfall, and the remainder is unexplained. The sample has more than 100,000 clones on record, around 93% of them singletons. The top ten constitute 0.15% to 0.16% of the sample. The sample here was CD4+ or CD8+ T cells sorted from blood, taken in a trial of the OX40 agonist ivuxolimab. These receptor sequences come from an adult with an advanced solid tumor such as melanoma, head and neck, liver or kidney cancer.

The chain carries TRBV29-1 and TRBJ1-1; D is unresolved. The V end was cut by 4 bases, the J end by 7 bases, with 10 bases between. CDR1 and CDR2 (germline): SQVTM, ANQGSEA. The CDR3 runs 11 residues. The CDR3 nucleotides read TGCAGCGTTGGGCGGGGTATTGAAGCTTTCTTT. It specifies CSVGRGIEAFF.

This clone came up a few times. The chain's CDR3 is CAWSGERDTEAFF. The CDR3 DNA is TGTGCCTGGAGTGGGGAGCGGGACACTGAAGCTTTCTTT. V gene TRBV30 combines with J gene TRBJ1-1; D not certain. This CDR3 contains 13 residues. The V end lost 1 base, the J end lost 3 bases, and 9 bases lay between the germline ends. Germline V gene data show CDR1 as GTSNPN and CDR2 as SVGIG (reference sequence).

The chain combines TRBV6-5 with TRBJ1-5; D might be TRBD1 (6 bases). The CDR3 has 15 residues. Germline CDR1 MNHEY, CDR2 SVGAGI. V was pared by 5 bases and J by 1 base, with 12 bases between. The CDR3 sequence is CASSVGARSNQPQHF. Here the CDR3 DNA reads TGTGCCAGCAGTGTGGGGGCGCGGAGCAATCAGCCCCAGCATTTT.

This sequence joins TRBV5-1 and TRBJ2-5; D ambiguous. The CDR3 is 14 residues long. The V gene's germline CDR1 is SGHRS and CDR2 YFSETQ. V was clipped by 0 bases and J by 3 bases, with 9 bases between them. The CDR3 bases are TGCGCCAGCAGCTTGGCCGGGTTGGAAGAGACCCAGTACTTC. Its translation is CASSLAGLEETQYF.

CDR3 in DNA: TGCGCCAGCAGCCAAGACGCGTTTGGGGGCGTTCAGCCCCAGCATTTT. It is translated as CASSQDAFGGVQPQHF. The V call is TRBV4-1, the J call TRBJ1-5; tentatively, D is TRBD1 (6 bases). Germline-derived CDR1 and CDR2 are MGHRA and YSYEKL. The CDR3 is 16 amino acids. Trimming cost V 0 bases and J 6 bases, with 15 bases left between them.

The V gene is TRBV13, the J gene TRBJ2-3, with D perhaps TRBD1 or TRBD2 (7 bases each). Germline CDR1 PRHDT, CDR2 FYEKMQ (reference sequence). The CDR3 consists of 18 residues. V dropped 5 bases and J dropped 4 bases, with 25 bases sitting between them. DNA for the CDR3: TGTGCCAGCAGCGTCGGACTAGGGGGCCTGGTCGGCGCAGATACGCAGTATTTT. The encoded protein is CASSVGLGGLVGADTQYF.

The V and J genes are TRBV19 and TRBJ2-3; no clear D gene. Germline V lookup: CDR1 LNHDA, CDR2 SQIVND (reference sequence). The CDR3 has 12 amino acids. Trimming left V 3 bases short and J 4 bases short, with 5 bases between. CDR3 sequence reads: CASSMGPDTQYF. CDR3 DNA: TGTGCCAGTAGTATGGGTCCAGATACGCAGTATTTT.

V is TRBV2 and J is TRBJ1-1, with D possibly being TRBD1 (5 bases). The CDR3 is made up of 16 amino acids. V lost 5 bases and J lost 0, with 16 bases in between. Germline V CDR1 and CDR2: SNHLY, FYNNEI. The DNA of the CDR3 is TGTGCCAGCAGTCCGAGGGGTCTCCTAATGAACACTGAAGCTTTCTTT. Translated, it gives CASSPRGLLMNTEAFF.

This clone was counted only a few times. This chain connects TRBV7-3 to TRBJ2-3, with D uncertain. In germline, CDR1 is SGHTA, CDR2 FQGTGA. The CDR3 runs to 14 residues. V lost 2 bases, J lost 1 base, and 7 bases lay in between. CDR3 in DNA: TGTGCCAGCAGCTTATTGACTCGCACAGATACGCAGTATTTT. Translated, it gives CASSLLTRTDTQYF.

This clone was recorded only once. The rearrangement uses TRBV6-5 and TRBJ2-2; the D is unclear. The V end was cut by 8 bases, the J end by 5 bases, with 15 bases between. CDR3 length: 14 amino acids. Germline V lookup: CDR1 MNHEY, CDR2 SVGAGI. The CDR3 sequence: CASSRDSSTGELFF. The DNA of the CDR3 is TGTGCCAGCTCCCGAGATTCATCGACCGGGGAGCTGTTTTTT.